Reported below is one T cell receptor beta chain. The record originates from a study of control samples from healthy donors and cancer patients. The assay was immunoSEQ multiplex PCR, and TCRdb's table has in-frame clones only and misses some. Of 60,000 or so clones listed, about 96% were seen once; the top ten hold around 1%. V lost 0 bases and J 3 bases, leaving 7 bases between the germline ends. CDR1 SGHRS and CDR2 YFSETQ come from the germline V gene. This CDR3 comprises 13 residues. The chain combines TRBV5-1 with TRBJ2-7; no firm D call. This sequence was found in a woman aged 18-29 years in good health. The sample comprised blood. As DNA, the CDR3 is TGCGCCAGCAGCTTGGTAACCGACTACGAGCAGTACTTC. It yields the protein CASSLVTDYEQYF.